The clone carrying this TCR beta chain has more than one count but fewer than ten. Repertoires were generated with immunoSEQ multiplex PCR, while TCRdb's copy carries only in-frame clones and drops some. The repertoire holds about 180,000 clones, about 86% seen once, with about 7% in the top ten. This sample is part of a study of blood T cell repertoires in COVID-19. Study-level background: The cDNA or gDNA used as material had been derived from T cells, B-cell-depleted T cells, or PBMCs.

Sequences were obtained from peripheral blood. This clonotype was obtained from a man aged 45-60 years with active or convalescent COVID-19.

Written as DNA, the CDR3 is TGCGCCAGCAGGGGGACAGGGAAAAACTATGGCTACACCTTC. Translating it yields CASRGTGKNYGYTF. The chain joins TRBV5-1 to TRBJ1-2, with TRBD1 matching 9 bases. Germline lookup yields CDR1 SGHRS and CDR2 YFSETQ. Trimming cost V 5 bases and J 2 bases; bases outside gene matches: 4. This CDR3 spans 14 amino acids.